These T cell receptor beta chains were read from a single sample in a study of memory CD8 T cells in hepatitis C reinfection. Measured with immunoSEQ multiplex PCR; TCRdb has only the in-frame clones, and not every one. The sample shows about 46,000 clones, roughly 89% of them seen only once. Sequenced material: naive CD8+ T cells sorted from blood. All receptors derive from a man in his late teens or twenties with hepatitis C virus infection. CDR3s leave out the opening cysteine and the closing phenylalanine or tryptophan. Fields, in order: CDR3 protein, J gene, V gene, CDR3 length.

CDR3aa: ASSLTGDYEQY
j_gene: TRBJ2-7
v_gene: TRBV5-1
len: 11

CDR3aa: ASSVGPRDDQPQH
j_gene: TRBJ1-5
v_gene: TRBV9
len: 13

CDR3aa: SVAGSSYGYT
j_gene: TRBJ1-2
v_gene: TRBV29-1
len: 10

CDR3aa: ASSRKTVNSPLH
j_gene: TRBJ1-6
v_gene: TRBV7-9
len: 12

CDR3aa: ASTSDDSAHYGYT
j_gene: TRBJ1-2
v_gene: TRBV11-2
len: 13

CDR3aa: ASSLGGAGTEAF
j_gene: TRBJ1-1
v_gene: TRBV30
len: 12

CDR3aa: ASSGGQGAQY
j_gene: TRBJ2-7
v_gene: TRBV13
len: 10

CDR3aa: ASSPPGGLVYNEQF
j_gene: TRBJ2-1
v_gene: TRBV7-9
len: 14

CDR3aa: ASWQSGGNEQF
j_gene: TRBJ2-1
v_gene: TRBV6-1
len: 11

CDR3aa: ASSLGLGVETQY
j_gene: TRBJ2-5
v_gene: TRBV27
len: 12